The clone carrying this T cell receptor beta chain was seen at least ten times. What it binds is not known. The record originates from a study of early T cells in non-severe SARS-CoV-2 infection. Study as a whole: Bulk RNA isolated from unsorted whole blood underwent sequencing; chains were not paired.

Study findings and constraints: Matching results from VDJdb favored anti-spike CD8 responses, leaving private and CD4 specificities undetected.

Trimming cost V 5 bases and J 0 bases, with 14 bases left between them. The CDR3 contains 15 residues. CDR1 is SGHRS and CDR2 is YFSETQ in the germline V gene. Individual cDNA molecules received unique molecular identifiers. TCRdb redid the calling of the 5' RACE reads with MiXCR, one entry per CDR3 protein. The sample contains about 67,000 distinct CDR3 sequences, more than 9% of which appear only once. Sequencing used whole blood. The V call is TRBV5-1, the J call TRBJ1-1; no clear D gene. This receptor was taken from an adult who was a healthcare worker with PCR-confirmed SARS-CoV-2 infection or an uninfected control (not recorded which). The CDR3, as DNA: TGCGCCAGCAGTCCGAGGCCTGGAATGAACACTGAAGCTTTCTTT. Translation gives CASSPRPGMNTEAFF.